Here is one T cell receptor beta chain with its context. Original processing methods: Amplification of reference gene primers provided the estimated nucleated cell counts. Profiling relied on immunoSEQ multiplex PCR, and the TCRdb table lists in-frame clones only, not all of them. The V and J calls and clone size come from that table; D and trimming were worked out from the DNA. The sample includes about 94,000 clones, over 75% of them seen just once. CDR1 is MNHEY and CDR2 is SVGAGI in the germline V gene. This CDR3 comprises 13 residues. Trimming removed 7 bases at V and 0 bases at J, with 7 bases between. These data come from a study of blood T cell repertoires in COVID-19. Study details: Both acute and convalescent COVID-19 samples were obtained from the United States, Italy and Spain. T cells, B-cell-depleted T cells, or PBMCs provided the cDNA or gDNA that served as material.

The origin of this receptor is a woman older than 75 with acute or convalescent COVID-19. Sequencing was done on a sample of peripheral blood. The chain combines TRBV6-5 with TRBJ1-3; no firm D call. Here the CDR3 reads CASISPSGNTIYF. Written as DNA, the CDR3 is TGTGCCAGCATCAGTCCCTCTGGAAACACCATATATTTT.